The clone carrying this T cell receptor (beta chain) was counted a few times. Antigen: not known. This CDR3 region has 16 residues. The V and J ends lost 3 bases and 0 bases respectively, with 13 bases between them. From germline, CDR1 is LGHNA and CDR2 YNFKEQ. The data are from a study of T cell repertoires in cytomegalovirus infection. The wider study: Both recently identified HLA-C-restricted and well-studied HLA-B-restricted CMV epitopes were used in the study.

MiXCR, run by TCRdb on the reads, gives a single entry per CDR3 protein. The profile shows approximately 310,000 distinct CDR3 sequences, 20% to 30% of them singletons. This chain joins TRBV4-2 and TRBJ2-3; D ambiguous. This sequence was found in a human donor in good health (CMV status not recorded). Some clones in this sample may be carry-over from other donors' samples. The source was cultured PBMCs, collected from culture after CMV antigen stimulation. The CDR3, as DNA: TGTGCCAGCAGCCAGCGAACTACGACTAGCACAGATACGCAGTATTTT. Encoded protein: CASSQRTTTSTDTQYF.